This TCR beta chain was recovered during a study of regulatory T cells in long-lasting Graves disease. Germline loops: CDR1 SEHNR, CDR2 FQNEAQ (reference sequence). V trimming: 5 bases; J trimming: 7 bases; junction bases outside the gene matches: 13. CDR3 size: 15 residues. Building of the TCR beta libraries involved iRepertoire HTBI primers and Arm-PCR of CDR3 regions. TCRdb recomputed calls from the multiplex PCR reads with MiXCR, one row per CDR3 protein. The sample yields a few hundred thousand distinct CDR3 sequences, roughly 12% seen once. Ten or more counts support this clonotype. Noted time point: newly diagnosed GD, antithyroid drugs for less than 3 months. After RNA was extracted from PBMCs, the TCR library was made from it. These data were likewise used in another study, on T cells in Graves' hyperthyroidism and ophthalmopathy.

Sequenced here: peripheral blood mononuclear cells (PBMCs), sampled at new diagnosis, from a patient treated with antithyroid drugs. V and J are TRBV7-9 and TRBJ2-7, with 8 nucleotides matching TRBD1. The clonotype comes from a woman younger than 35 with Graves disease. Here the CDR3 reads CASSRQGQASGEQYF. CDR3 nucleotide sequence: TGTGCCAGCAGCCGGCAGGGACAGGCGTCAGGGGAGCAGTACTTC.